This T cell receptor (beta chain) came from a study of CD8+CD57+ T cells in acquired aplastic anemia. As for the study in general: CD4+ and CD8+ cells, once sorted, gave DNA averaging roughly 3 ug.

This CDR3 region has 17 residues. V lost 1 base to trimming and J lost 10 bases; unmatched junction nucleotides: 15. The germline gives CDR1 KGHDR, CDR2 SFDVKD. Points from the study as a whole: About 29 shared CD8+ CDR3s appeared highly expressed within patients' immunodominant clones. Controls did not differ significantly from patients in CD8+ Simpson's diversity.

Concerning this clonotype itself: Antigen unknown.

Using genomic DNA as the template, TCR beta VDJ and CDR3 profiling was carried out. TCRdb re-derived calls from the reads in MiXCR, one entry per CDR3 protein. The data show about 95,000 distinct CDR3 sequences, around 70% seen once. Whoever was chosen for sequencing had shown CD8+CD57+ cell expansion by flow cytometry. Receipt of therapy had not occurred in any patient by the time of blood sampling. Sequences were obtained from sorted CD4+, CD8+, or CD8+CD57+ T cells (not recorded which) from PBMCs. The sequence was obtained from a human donor with aplastic anemia. This rearrangement joins TRBV24-1 to TRBJ1-1, with 9 bases fitting TRBD1. CDR3 region: CATSDFKEGTGKISAFF. The CDR3 DNA reads TGTGCCACCAGTGATTTCAAGGAAGGGACAGGGAAAATTTCAGCTTTCTTT.